This is a list of T cell receptor beta chains from one sample in a study of T cell changes during pregnancy in multiple sclerosis. Method: immunoSEQ multiplex PCR; TCRdb's copy keeps in-frame clones and lacks some. The sample contains tens of thousands of clones, around 94% of which appear only once. The specimen comprised peripheral blood, sampled after pregnancy. The receptor set was obtained from a female donor in good health, enrolled as a control in a pregnancy study. Each CDR3 is given without its conserved first and last residue. Fields, in order: J gene, D gene, V gene, CDR3 protein. A D gene is named only where the DNA matches it firmly.

TRBJ2-5 TRBD2 TRBV11-2 ASSSLAGVVETQY
TRBJ2-3 TRBD1 TRBV11-2 ASSPREDRGTGITDTQY
TRBJ2-1 - TRBV29-1 SVEDFGENNEQF
TRBJ2-2 - TRBV28 ASSLPGPNTGELF
TRBJ1-2 - TRBV6-5 ASHGGFEGYT
TRBJ2-5 - TRBV4-1 ASSQGRGAETQY
TRBJ2-2 - TRBV5-1 ASSLGTLKNTGELF
TRBJ2-7 TRBD1 TRBV10-3 AISFGTAYEQY
TRBJ1-1 - TRBV5-1 ASSLGLQMNTEAF
TRBJ2-2 TRBD2 TRBV6-5 ASRPRDYATGELF
TRBJ1-4 - TRBV4-1 ASSQVTLATNEKLF
TRBJ1-5 TRBD1 TRBV6-1 ASSGPGQGIYQPQH
TRBJ2-3 - TRBV2 ASLSERSDTQY
TRBJ2-7 - TRBV7-8 ASSLDKIGEQY
TRBJ2-1 TRBD2 TRBV5-6 ASSLFGGTSGYNEQF
TRBJ1-5 TRBD1 TRBV5-6 ASSRTGTQPQH
TRBJ2-3 - TRBV5-4 ASSSPTNTDTQY
TRBJ2-7 TRBD1 TRBV19 ASSTGTGAYEQY
TRBJ1-2 TRBD1 TRBV2 ASSFGTGSFVYT
TRBJ2-1 - TRBV2 ASSDRRVVYNEQF
TRBJ2-5 TRBD2 TRBV9 ASSIEAGGGETQY
TRBJ2-5 TRBD2 TRBV6-1 ASSEAGSGRSQY
TRBJ2-1 - TRBV27 ASPKALYNEQF
TRBJ1-1 - TRBV21-1 ASSKLGQGPHFRGAF
TRBJ2-1 - TRBV29-1 SVEDSLFSYNEQF
TRBJ2-7 TRBD1 TRBV7-8 ASSWDRSPEQY
TRBJ2-7 TRBD1 TRBV19 ASSVTGTGVYEQY
TRBJ1-2 TRBD1 TRBV25-1 ASSEGQGATDGYT
TRBJ2-3 - TRBV7-6 ASSLFKRAGDTQY